This TCR beta chain was sequenced for a study of shared clonotypes between healthy human individuals. In germline, CDR1 is SEHNR, CDR2 FQNEAQ (reference sequence). V was clipped by 4 bases and J by 3 bases, with 10 bases between them. This CDR3 has 13 residues. Sequencing used immunoSEQ multiplex PCR; TCRdb keeps in-frame clones, though not all of them. The sample yields roughly 450,000 clones, 79% seen once. The receptor's source is a woman aged 40 to 50 in good health. Some clones in this sample may be carry-over from other donors' samples. The sequenced sample was PBMCs. The rearrangement joins TRBV7-9 to TRBJ2-7; D tentatively fits TRBD1 or TRBD2 (5 bases each). CDR3 DNA sequence: TGTGCCAGCAGCTACGGGACGAACTACGAGCAGTACTTC. Protein product: CASSYGTNYEQYF. The full variable domain, its missing parts supplied by reference TRBV7-9 and TRBJ2-7, is DTGVSQNPRHKITKRGQNVTFRCDPISEHNRLYWYRQTLGQGPEFLTYFQNEAQLEKSRLLSDRFSAERPKGSFSTLEIQRTEQGDSAMYLCASSYGTNYEQYFGPGTRLTVT.